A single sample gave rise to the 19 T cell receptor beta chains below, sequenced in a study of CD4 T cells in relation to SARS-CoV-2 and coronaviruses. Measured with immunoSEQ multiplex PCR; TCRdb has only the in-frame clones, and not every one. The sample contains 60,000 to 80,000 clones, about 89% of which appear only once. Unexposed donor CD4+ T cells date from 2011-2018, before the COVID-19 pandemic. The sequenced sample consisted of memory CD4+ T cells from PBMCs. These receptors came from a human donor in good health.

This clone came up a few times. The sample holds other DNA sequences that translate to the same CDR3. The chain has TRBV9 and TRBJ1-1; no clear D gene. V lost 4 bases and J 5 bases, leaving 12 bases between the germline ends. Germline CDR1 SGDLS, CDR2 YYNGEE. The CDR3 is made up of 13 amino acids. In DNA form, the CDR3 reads TGTGCCAGCAGCCCCCGGGGAGGTACTGAAGCTTTCTTT. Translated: CASSPRGGTEAFF. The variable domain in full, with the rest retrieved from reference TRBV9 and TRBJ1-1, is DSGVTQTPKHLITATGQRVTLRCSPRSGDLSVYWYQQSLDQGLQFLIQYYNGEERAKGNILERFSAQQFPDLHSELNLSSLELGDSALYFCASSPRGGTEAFFGQGTRLTVV.

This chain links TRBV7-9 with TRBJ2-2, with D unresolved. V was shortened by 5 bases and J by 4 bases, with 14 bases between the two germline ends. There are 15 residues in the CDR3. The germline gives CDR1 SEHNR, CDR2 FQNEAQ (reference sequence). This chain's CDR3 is CASSMGDGSTGELFF. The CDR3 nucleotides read TGTGCCAGCAGCATGGGCGACGGGTCCACCGGGGAGCTGTTTTTT.

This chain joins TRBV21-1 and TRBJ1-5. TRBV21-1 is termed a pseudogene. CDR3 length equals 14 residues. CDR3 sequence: CASSKGYSNQPQHF. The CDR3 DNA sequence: TGTGCCAGCAGCAAGGGATATAGCAATCAGCCCCAGCATTTT.

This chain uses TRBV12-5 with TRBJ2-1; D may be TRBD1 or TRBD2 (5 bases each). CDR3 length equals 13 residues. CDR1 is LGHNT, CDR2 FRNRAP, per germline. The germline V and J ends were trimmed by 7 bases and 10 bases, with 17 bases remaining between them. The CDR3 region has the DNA TGTGCTAGTGTCGGGACGTCCGGCGTAGAGCAGTTCTTC. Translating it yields CASVGTSGVEQFF.

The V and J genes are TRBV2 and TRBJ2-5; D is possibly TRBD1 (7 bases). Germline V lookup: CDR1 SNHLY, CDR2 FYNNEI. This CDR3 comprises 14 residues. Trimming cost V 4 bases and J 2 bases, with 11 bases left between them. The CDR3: CASSVAGQQETQYF. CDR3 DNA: TGTGCCAGCAGTGTCGCGGGACAGCAAGAGACCCAGTACTTC.

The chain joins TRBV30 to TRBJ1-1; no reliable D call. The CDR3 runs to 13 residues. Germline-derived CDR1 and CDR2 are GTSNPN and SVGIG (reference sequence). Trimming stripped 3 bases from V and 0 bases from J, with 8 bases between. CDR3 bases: TGTGCCTGGAGCAGCATGATGAACACTGAAGCTTTCTTT. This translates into CAWSSMMNTEAFF.

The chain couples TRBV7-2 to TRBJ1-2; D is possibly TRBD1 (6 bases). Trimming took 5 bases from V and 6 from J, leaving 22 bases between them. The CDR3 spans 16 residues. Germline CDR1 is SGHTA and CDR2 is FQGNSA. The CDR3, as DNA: TGTGCCAGCAGCCCCCCAGGGGTCCAACTGTCCAATGGCTACACCTTC. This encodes CASSPPGVQLSNGYTF. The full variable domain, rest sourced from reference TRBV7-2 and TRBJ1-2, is GAGVSQSPSNKVTEKGKDVELRCDPISGHTALYWYRQSLGQGLEFLIYFQGNSAPDKSGLPSDRFSAERTGGSVSTLTIQRTQQEDSAVYLCASSPPGVQLSNGYTFGSGTRLTVV.

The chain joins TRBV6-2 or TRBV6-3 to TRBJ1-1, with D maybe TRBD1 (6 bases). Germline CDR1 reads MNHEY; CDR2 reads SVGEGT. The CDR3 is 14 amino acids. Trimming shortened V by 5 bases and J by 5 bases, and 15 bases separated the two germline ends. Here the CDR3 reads CASSKGTQGTEAFF. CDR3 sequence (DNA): TGTGCCAGCAGTAAGGGCACCCAGGGGACTGAAGCTTTCTTT.

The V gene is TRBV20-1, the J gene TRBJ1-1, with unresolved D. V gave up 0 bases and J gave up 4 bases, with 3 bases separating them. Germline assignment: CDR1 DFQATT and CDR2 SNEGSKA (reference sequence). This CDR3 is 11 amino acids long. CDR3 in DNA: TGCAGTGCTAGAGATATCACTGAAGCTTTCTTT. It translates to CSARDITEAFF.

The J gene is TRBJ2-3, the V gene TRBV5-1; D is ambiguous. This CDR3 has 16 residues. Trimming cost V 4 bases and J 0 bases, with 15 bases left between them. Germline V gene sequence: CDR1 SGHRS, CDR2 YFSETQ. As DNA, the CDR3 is TGCGCCAGCAGCCTCCCAGGTTTAACTAGCACAGATACGCAGTATTTT. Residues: CASSLPGLTSTDTQYF.

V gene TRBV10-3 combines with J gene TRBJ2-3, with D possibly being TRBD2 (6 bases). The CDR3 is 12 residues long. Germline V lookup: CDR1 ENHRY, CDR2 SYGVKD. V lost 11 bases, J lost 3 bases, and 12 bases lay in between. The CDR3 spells CAVGGKTDTQYF. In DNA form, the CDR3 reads TGTGCCGTGGGAGGAAAGACAGATACGCAGTATTTT.

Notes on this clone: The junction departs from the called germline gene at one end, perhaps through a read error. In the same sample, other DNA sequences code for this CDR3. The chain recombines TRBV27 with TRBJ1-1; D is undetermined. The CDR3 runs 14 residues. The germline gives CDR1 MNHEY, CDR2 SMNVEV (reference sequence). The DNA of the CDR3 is TGTGCCAGCAGTTTAGGGGAAATGAACACCGAAGCTTTCTTT. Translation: CASSLGEMNTEAFF.

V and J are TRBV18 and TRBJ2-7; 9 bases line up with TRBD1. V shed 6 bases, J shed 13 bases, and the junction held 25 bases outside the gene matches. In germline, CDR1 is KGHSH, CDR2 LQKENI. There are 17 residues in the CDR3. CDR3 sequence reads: CASSREQVPGQGLSGYF. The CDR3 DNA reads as TGTGCCAGCTCGCGGGAGCAAGTACCGGGACAGGGCCTTAGCGGATACTTC. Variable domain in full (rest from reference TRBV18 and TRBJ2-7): NAGVMQNPRHLVRRRGQEARLRCSPMKGHSHVYWYRQLPEEGLKFMVYLQKENIIDESGMPKERFSAEFPKEGPSILRIQQVVRGDSAAYFCASSREQVPGQGLSGYFGPGTRLTVT.

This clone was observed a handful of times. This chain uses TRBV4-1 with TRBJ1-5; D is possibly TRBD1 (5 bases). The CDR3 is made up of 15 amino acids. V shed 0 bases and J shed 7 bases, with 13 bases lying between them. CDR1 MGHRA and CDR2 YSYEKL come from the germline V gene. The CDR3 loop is CASSQERGVGQPQHF. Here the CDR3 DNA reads TGCGCCAGCAGCCAAGAACGAGGGGTAGGGCAGCCCCAGCATTTT.

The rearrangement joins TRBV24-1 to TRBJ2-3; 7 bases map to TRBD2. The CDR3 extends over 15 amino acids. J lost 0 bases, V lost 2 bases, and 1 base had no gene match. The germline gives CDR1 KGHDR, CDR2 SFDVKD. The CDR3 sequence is CATSDSGGSTDTQYF. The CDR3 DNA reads TGTGCCACCAGTGATTCGGGGGGTAGCACAGATACGCAGTATTTT.

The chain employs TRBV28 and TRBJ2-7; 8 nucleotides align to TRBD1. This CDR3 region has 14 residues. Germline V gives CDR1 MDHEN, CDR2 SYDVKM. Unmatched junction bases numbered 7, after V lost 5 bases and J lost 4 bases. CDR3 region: CASSVRDRPYEQYF. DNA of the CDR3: TGTGCCAGCAGTGTCCGGGACAGGCCTTACGAGCAGTACTTC. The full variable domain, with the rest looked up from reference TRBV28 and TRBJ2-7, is DVKVTQSSRYLVKRTGEKVFLECVQDMDHENMFWYRQDPGLGLRLIYFSYDVKMKEKGDIPEGYSVSREKKERFSLILESASTNQTSMYLCASSVRDRPYEQYFGPGTRLTVT.

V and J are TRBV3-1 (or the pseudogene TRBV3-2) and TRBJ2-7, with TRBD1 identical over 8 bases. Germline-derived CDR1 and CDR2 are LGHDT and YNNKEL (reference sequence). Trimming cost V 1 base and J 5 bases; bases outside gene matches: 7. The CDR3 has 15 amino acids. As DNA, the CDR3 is TGTGCCAGCAGCCAAGGACCAGGGGGCAGGGACGAGCAGTACTTC. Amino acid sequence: CASSQGPGGRDEQYF.

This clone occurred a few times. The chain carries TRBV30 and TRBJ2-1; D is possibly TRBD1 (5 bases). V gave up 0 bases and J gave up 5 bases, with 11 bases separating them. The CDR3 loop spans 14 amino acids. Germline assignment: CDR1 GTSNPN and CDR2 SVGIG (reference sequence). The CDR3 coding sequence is TGTGCCTGGAGTGTGGGGCAGGGAAACAATGAGCAGTTCTTC. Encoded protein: CAWSVGQGNNEQFF.

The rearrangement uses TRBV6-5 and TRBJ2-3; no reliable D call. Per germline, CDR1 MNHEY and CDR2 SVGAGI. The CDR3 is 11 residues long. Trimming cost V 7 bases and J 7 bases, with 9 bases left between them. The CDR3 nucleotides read TGTGCCAGCACCATCCATAATACGCAGTATTTT. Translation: CASTIHNTQYF.